Listed here is a single TCR beta chain. Antigen unknown. In germline, CDR1 is SQVTM, CDR2 ANQGSEA. CDR3 length: 12 amino acids. The data were obtained in a study of CXCR3-negative and CXCR3-positive naive CD8 T cells. UMI-labeled TRB cDNA libraries were prepared by 5' RACE. TCRdb reprocessed the 5' RACE reads and reports one entry per CDR3 protein, with no DNA. Listed are approximately 7,000 distinct CDR3 sequences; 0.95% to 1.5% falls within the top ten. Study-level points and caveats: Naive cells that were CXCR3-positive had more hydrophobic TRB CDR3s (compared with CXCR3-negative naive cells).

The sequencing input was naive CXCR3+ CD8+ T cells from blood. Subset given: CD45RO-CCR7+CD27+CD95- naive CD8+ T cells expressing CXCR3 (TNR3+). The source is a human donor in good health. Some clones in this sample may be carry-over from other donors' samples. V usage is TRBV29-1 and J usage is TRBJ1-1. CDR3 region: CSVVIENTEAFF.